This T cell receptor beta chain was obtained from a study of regulatory dendritic cells for organ transplantation. Study-wide results and caveats: The most alloreactive TCR clonotypes were found in resting memory CD8+ cells. Memory CD8+ clonal expansion seemed more limited with regulatory than mature dendritic cells.

As regards this clone: The antigen is not known.

Profiled with immunoSEQ multiplex PCR; TCRdb holds only in-frame clones, not every one. Of some 28,000 clones in the sample, roughly 80% were seen once. Naive CD45RA+ and memory CD45RO+ CD4+ or CD8+ T cells were FACS-sorted. The receptor was isolated from a human donor in good health. Sequencing was carried out using naive CD4+ T cells from blood. The sample's subset: CD45RA+ naive T cells.

DNA of the CDR3: TGCAGCGTCGCCAGGGGGCGAGGAGATACGCAGTATTTT. Translating gives CSVARGRGDTQYF. The rearrangement uses TRBV29-1 and TRBJ2-3; 8 bases line up with TRBD1. This CDR3 contains 13 residues. The ends lost 6 bases at V and 5 bases at J; junction bases unmatched: 7. CDR1 is SQVTM and CDR2 is ANQGSEA in the germline V gene.